The entry below gives a single TCR beta chain sequence along with its context. This CDR3 has 13 amino acids. V lost 2 bases, J lost 6 bases, and 9 bases lay in between. Germline assignment: CDR1 MNHNS and CDR2 SASEGT. This sample is drawn from a study of blood T cell repertoires in COVID-19. Authors' methods: Amplifying reference gene primers gave estimates of nucleated cell counts. Libraries were prepared by immunoSEQ multiplex PCR; TCRdb keeps only in-frame clonotypes and omits some of them. The DNA was the basis for D and trimming; V, J and clone size are from that table. Of around 310,000 clones in the sample, 75% to 90% were seen once. Participants, roughly 18 to 89 years old, spanned fewer than 30 US areas. Resolution of symptoms, clearance, or two negative PCRs was present in recovered Cohort 3 donors.

The chain employs TRBV6-1 and TRBJ2-3, with a possible D match to TRBD2 (5 bases). This receptor was identified in a young man who had recovered from COVID-19. Sequenced material: PBMCs or T cells enriched from blood (not recorded which). In nucleotides, the CDR3 is TGTGCCAGCAGTGAAATTCGCGGGGATACGCAGTATTTT. Protein product: CASSEIRGDTQYF.